The 20 T cell receptor beta chains below all came from one sample that was sequenced in a study of OX40 agonist ivuxolimab in advanced cancers. The method was immunoSEQ multiplex PCR; TCRdb's version includes in-frame clones alone and lacks a portion of them. The sample shows about 100,000 clones, 85% to 95% of them seen only once. The sequencing here drew on CD4+ or CD8+ T cells sorted from blood, taken in a trial of the OX40 agonist ivuxolimab. These receptors originate from an adult with an advanced solid tumor such as melanoma, head and neck, liver or kidney cancer.

This chain links TRBV28 with TRBJ1-3; D may be TRBD1 (6 bases). The CDR3 totals 18 residues. With 1 base removed from V and 4 bases from J, the gap between germline ends came to 20 bases. Germline CDR1 is MDHEN and CDR2 is SYDVKM. The CDR3 reads CASSLYLVGGAEGNTIYF. Written as DNA, the CDR3 is TGTGCCAGCAGTTTATATTTAGTGGGGGGCGCGGAAGGAAACACCATATATTTT.

This rearrangement joins TRBV29-1 to TRBJ2-7, with D possibly being TRBD1 (6 bases). Trimming removed 5 bases at V and 3 bases at J, with 11 bases between. Germline V CDR1 and CDR2: SQVTM, ANQGSEA. The CDR3 is made up of 12 amino acids. The DNA for the CDR3 is TGCAGCGTTAGTACAGGGAACTACGAGCAGTACTTC. Amino acids: CSVSTGNYEQYF.

The chain recombines TRBV28 with TRBJ2-7; D not certain. Germline CDR1 is MDHEN and CDR2 is SYDVKM. V was clipped by 3 bases and J by 6 bases, with 9 bases between them. This CDR3 has 12 residues. The CDR3 region is CASSLLRVEQYF. In DNA form, the CDR3 reads TGTGCCAGCAGTTTGCTTAGGGTCGAGCAGTACTTC. Drawing the rest from reference TRBV28 and TRBJ2-7, the complete variable domain is DVKVTQSSRYLVKRTGEKVFLECVQDMDHENMFWYRQDPGLGLRLIYFSYDVKMKEKGDIPEGYSVSREKKERFSLILESASTNQTSMYLCASSLLRVEQYFGPGTRLTVT.

This clone was detected once. The chain joins TRBV6-6 to TRBJ2-1; D remains unclear. Trimming left V 0 bases short and J 4 bases short, with 13 bases between. The CDR3 covers 16 residues. The germline V gene encodes CDR1 MNHNY and CDR2 SVGAGI (reference sequence). CDR3 residues: CASSYSNQQWYNEQFF. The CDR3 DNA is TGTGCCAGCAGTTACTCTAACCAACAGTGGTACAATGAGCAGTTCTTC.

The chain links TRBV5-1 to TRBJ2-3; 13 nucleotides match TRBD2. Germline assignment: CDR1 SGHRS and CDR2 YFSETQ. CDR3 length equals 17 residues. The ends lost 0 bases at V and 3 bases at J; junction bases unmatched: 4. The CDR3 protein is CASSLVAGLAGTDTQYF. CDR3 nucleotide sequence: TGCGCCAGCAGCTTGGTGGCGGGACTAGCGGGAACAGATACGCAGTATTTT.

J is TRBJ2-7 and V is TRBV2, with D possibly being TRBD1 (6 bases). The CDR3 is 12 residues long. Trimming cost V 7 bases and J 0 bases, with 7 bases left between them. Germline V CDR1 and CDR2: SNHLY, FYNNEI. Here the CDR3 reads CASNRDSYEQYF. DNA for the CDR3: TGTGCCAGCAACAGGGACTCCTACGAGCAGTACTTC. Full variable domain (rest looked up from reference TRBV2 and TRBJ2-7): EPEVTQTPSHQVTQMGQEVILRCVPISNHLYFYWYRQILGQKVEFLVSFYNNEISEKSEIFDDQFSVERPDGSNFTLKIRSTKLEDSAMYFCASNRDSYEQYFGPGTRLTVT.

The V call is TRBV30, the J call TRBJ2-1; D is perhaps TRBD1 or TRBD2 (5 bases each). This CDR3 has 14 amino acids. Germline values: CDR1 GTSNPN, CDR2 SVGIG (reference sequence). Trimming cost V 5 bases and J 6 bases, with 17 bases left between them. This CDR3 reads CAWSTGLSSNEQFF. In nucleotides, the CDR3 is TGTGCCTGGTCAACGGGGCTGAGCAGCAATGAGCAGTTCTTC.

The chain couples TRBV7-9 to TRBJ2-5, with no clear D. The CDR3 totals 13 residues. The V end lost 2 bases, the J end lost 1 base, and 5 bases lay between the germline ends. CDR1 SEHNR and CDR2 FQNEAQ come from the germline V gene (reference sequence). Here the CDR3 reads CASSLHTQETQYF. In nucleotides, the CDR3 is TGTGCCAGCAGCTTACACACCCAAGAGACCCAGTACTTC.

J is TRBJ2-7 and V is TRBV6-6; D gene ambiguous. CDR1 is MNHNY, CDR2 SVGAGI, per germline (reference sequence). This CDR3 comprises 13 residues. V lost 7 bases and J 3 bases, leaving 13 bases between the germline ends. The CDR3 here is CASKSGAYYEQYF. CDR3 in DNA: TGTGCCAGCAAATCAGGAGCTTACTACGAGCAGTACTTC.

V is TRBV7-2 and J is TRBJ1-2, with D possibly TRBD1 on 5 matching bases. The V gene's germline CDR1 is SGHTA and CDR2 FQGNSA. V was shortened by 5 bases and J by 8 bases, with 21 bases between the two germline ends. The length of the CDR3 is 15 residues. CDR3: CASSPRGGAARGYTF. In nucleotides, the CDR3 is TGTGCCAGCAGCCCACGGGGAGGGGCCGCTCGGGGCTACACCTTC.

The chain recombines TRBV6-5 with TRBJ2-3; 8 nucleotides agree with TRBD1. The CDR3 runs 15 residues. V shed 5 bases and J 1 base; nucleotides not matched to a gene: 5. Per the germline V gene, CDR1 is MNHEY and CDR2 is SVGAGI. DNA of the CDR3: TGTGCCAGCAGTGGACAGGGCGCTGGCACAGATACGCAGTATTTT. This codes for CASSGQGAGTDTQYF.

The chain recombines TRBV11-2 with TRBJ1-1; 11 bases match TRBD1. V dropped 5 bases and J dropped 5; count of bases not matched to a gene: 7. CDR1 SGHAT and CDR2 FQNNGV come from the germline V gene. The CDR3 loop spans 15 amino acids. This chain's CDR3 is CASSISGTGGTEAFF. CDR3 bases: TGTGCCAGCAGCATAAGTGGGACAGGGGGGACTGAAGCTTTCTTT. Complete variable domain (other parts from reference TRBV11-2 and TRBJ1-1): EAGVAQSPRYKIIEKRQSVAFWCNPISGHATLYWYQQILGQGPKLLIQFQNNGVVDDSQLPKDRFSAERLKGVDSTLKIQPAKLEDSAVYLCASSISGTGGTEAFFGQGTRLTVV.

V is TRBV5-4 and J is TRBJ1-2, with 7 positions matching TRBD1. CDR3 length equals 15 residues. Germline lookup yields CDR1 SGHNT and CDR2 YYREEE (reference sequence). The V and J ends lost 2 bases and 2 bases, in that order; junction bases with no gene match: 6. CDR3 nucleotide sequence: TGTGCCAGCAGCTTTCGAGCACAGGGGAACTATGGCTACACCTTC. As protein: CASSFRAQGNYGYTF.

V usage is TRBV27 and J usage is TRBJ2-1; D is uncertain. The germline V gene encodes CDR1 MNHEY and CDR2 SMNVEV (reference sequence). V lost 7 bases and J 7 bases, leaving 8 bases between the germline ends. This CDR3 has 11 residues. CDR3 coding DNA: TGTGCCAGCATGGGGTTGAATGAGCAGTTCTTC. Translating gives CASMGLNEQFF.

The chain has TRBV28 and TRBJ2-2, with D possibly matching TRBD1 (6 bases). Germline CDR1 reads MDHEN; CDR2 reads SYDVKM. This CDR3 spans 13 amino acids. Trimming cost V 6 bases and J 6 bases, with 11 bases left between them. CDR3 nucleotides: TGTGCCAGCAGACCCGGACAGCCCGGGGAGCTGTTTTTT. Translation: CASRPGQPGELFF.

This clone was observed once. V and J are TRBV29-1 and TRBJ2-2; the D call may be TRBD1 or TRBD2 (7 bases each). The CDR3 has 13 residues. Germline V gene lookup returns CDR1 SQVTM and CDR2 ANQGSEA. Trimming left V 6 bases short and J 1 base short, with 9 bases between. The CDR3 nucleotides read TGCAGCGTCAGGGGGGGGAACACCGGGGAGCTGTTTTTT. Amino acid sequence: CSVRGGNTGELFF.

The chain combines TRBV5-1 with TRBJ2-1, with a tentative D call TRBD1 (6 bases). Germline V gene sequence: CDR1 SGHRS, CDR2 YFSETQ. Trimming took 0 bases from V and 9 from J, leaving 19 bases between them. The CDR3 has 16 residues. The CDR3 bases are TGCGCCAGCAGCTTGGCCACGAACAGGGATCGGGGTGAGCAGTTCTTC. It is translated as CASSLATNRDRGEQFF.

This clone turned up a few times. The V and J genes are TRBV14 and TRBJ1-2; D not certain. The V gene lost 4 bases and the J gene lost 4 bases, with 7 bases spanning the gap. The CDR3 loop spans 12 amino acids. Per germline, CDR1 SGHDN and CDR2 FVKESK. The CDR3 nucleotides are TGTGCCAGCAGCCCGTATGGCTATGGCTACACCTTC. Encoded protein: CASSPYGYGYTF.

V gene TRBV5-8 combines with J gene TRBJ2-1; perhaps TRBD1 as D (6 bases). The V end was cut by 4 bases, the J end by 2 bases, with 13 bases between. Germline loops: CDR1 SGHTS, CDR2 YDEGEE. This CDR3 contains 15 residues. The CDR3 DNA reads TGTGCCAGCAGCACGCCGGGACATACCTACAATGAGCAGTTCTTC. Protein: CASSTPGHTYNEQFF.

The chain links TRBV19 to TRBJ1-2; a possible D gene is TRBD1 (5 bases). Deletions cut 4 bases from V and 1 base from J, with 22 bases between. The CDR3 runs to 18 residues. The germline CDR1 and CDR2 sequences are LNHDA and SQIVND (reference sequence). The CDR3 nucleotides are TGTGCCAGTAGTAATAAGTTGTTCTTGGGGACGGGTAACTATGGCTACACCTTC. Amino acid sequence: CASSNKLFLGTGNYGYTF.